This T cell receptor beta chain was found in a study of blood T cell repertoires in COVID-19. Profiling relied on immunoSEQ multiplex PCR, and the TCRdb table lists in-frame clones only, not all of them. The sample holds just under 300,000 clones; 70% to 90% are singletons and the top ten take 1.3%. The V gene's germline CDR1 is MGHRA and CDR2 YSYEKL. Unmatched junction bases numbered 8, after V lost 3 bases and J lost 4 bases. The CDR3 consists of 16 residues. The clonotype was recovered from a man aged 70 or older with acute or convalescent COVID-19. This chain connects TRBV4-1 to TRBJ1-5; 8 bases line up with TRBD1. Material for sequencing was peripheral blood. In DNA, the CDR3 is TGCGCCAGCAGCCACGCTGACAGGGGCGATAATCAGCCCCAGCATTTT. Its translation: CASSHADRGDNQPQHF.